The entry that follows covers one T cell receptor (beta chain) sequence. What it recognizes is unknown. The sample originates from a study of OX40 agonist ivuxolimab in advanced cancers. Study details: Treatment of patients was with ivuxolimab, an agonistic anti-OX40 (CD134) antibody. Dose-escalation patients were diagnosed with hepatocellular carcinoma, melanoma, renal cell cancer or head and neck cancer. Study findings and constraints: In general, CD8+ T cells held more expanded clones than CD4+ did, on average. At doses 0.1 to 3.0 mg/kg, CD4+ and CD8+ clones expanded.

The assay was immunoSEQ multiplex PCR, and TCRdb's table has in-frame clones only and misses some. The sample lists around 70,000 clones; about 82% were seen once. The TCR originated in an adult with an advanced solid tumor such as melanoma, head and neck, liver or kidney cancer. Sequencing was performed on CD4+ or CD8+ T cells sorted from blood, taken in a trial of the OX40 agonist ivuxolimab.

This chain's CDR3 is CAISEKGLAESGTDTQYF. CDR3 in DNA: TGTGCCATCAGTGAGAAAGGACTAGCCGAATCCGGCACAGATACGCAGTATTTT. The chain carries TRBV10-3 and TRBJ2-3, with 8 bases aligning to TRBD2. CDR3 length: 18 residues. J lost 1 base, V lost 2 bases, and 11 bases had no gene match. Germline V lookup: CDR1 ENHRY, CDR2 SYGVKD.